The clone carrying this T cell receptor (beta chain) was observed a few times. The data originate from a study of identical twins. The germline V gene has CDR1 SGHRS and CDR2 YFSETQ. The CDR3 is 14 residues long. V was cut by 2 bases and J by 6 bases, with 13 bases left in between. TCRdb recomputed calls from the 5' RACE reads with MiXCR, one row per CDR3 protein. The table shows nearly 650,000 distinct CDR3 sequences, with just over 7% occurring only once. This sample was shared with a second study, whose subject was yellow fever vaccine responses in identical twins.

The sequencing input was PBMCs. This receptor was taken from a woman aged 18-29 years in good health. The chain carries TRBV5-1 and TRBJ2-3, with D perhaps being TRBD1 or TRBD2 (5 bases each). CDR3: CASSFGDLADTQYF. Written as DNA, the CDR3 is TGCGCCAGCAGCTTCGGGGACCTGGCGGATACGCAGTATTTT.